This note documents a single T cell receptor beta chain sequence. Its antigen is as yet unknown. This sample is drawn from a study of T cell responses to AZD1222 COVID-19 vaccine. Findings of the study overall: Spike-specific TCR breadth and depth rose after two AZD1222 doses. The sample set comprised mostly white British donors with more females, and clonal diversity was possibly underestimated.

Data came from immunoSEQ multiplex PCR; TCRdb stores just in-frame clones and leaves some out. The sample shows about 120,000 clones, around 92% of them seen only once. The starting material was peripheral blood, obtained 28 days after the second AZD1222 dose. The TCR comes from an adult who received the AZD1222 COVID-19 vaccine.

CDR3 DNA: TGTGCCAGCAGCCCGACCGGGACAGGGATCGATTCCTACGAGCAGTACTTC. Translation: CASSPTGTGIDSYEQYF. This sequence joins TRBV2 and TRBJ2-7, with 9 bases matching TRBD1. CDR1 SNHLY and CDR2 FYNNEI come from the germline V gene. This CDR3 region has 17 residues. Trimming removed 6 bases from V and 1 base from J; junction bases left unmatched: 13.